This T cell receptor beta chain came from a study of control samples from healthy donors and cancer patients. The V end lost 3 bases, the J end lost 1 base, and 7 bases lay between the germline ends. The V gene's germline CDR1 is SGHRS and CDR2 YFSETQ. The CDR3 runs to 13 residues. TCRdb keeps only in-frame clones here, not all; method: immunoSEQ multiplex PCR. The profile shows approximately 90,000 clones, over 90% of them singletons. Specimen: blood. The rearrangement uses TRBV5-1 and TRBJ1-1; D is possibly TRBD1 (6 bases). The receptor comes from a woman under 40 in good health. For the CDR3, the DNA is TGCGCCAGCAGCTCGACAGGGAACACTGAAGCTTTCTTT. Its protein product is CASSSTGNTEAFF.